This T cell receptor beta chain was found in a study of beta chain features in type 1 diabetes. Study-wide results and limits: There was a moderate but significant shortening of TCRB CDR3s in all four CD4+ subsets of Type 1 diabetes patients.

The sample holds a few counts of this clone. Its antigen is still unknown. The CDR3 runs to 16 residues. The ends were cut back, 3 bases at V and 1 base at J, with 14 bases in the middle. The germline gives CDR1 MDHEN, CDR2 SYDVKM. What was sequenced were expressed TCRB transcripts, since all of the isolated RNA had been reverse transcribed. Samples of naive, central memory and regulatory T cells yielded a mean of about 3.4 million reads. TCRdb's copy holds only in-frame clones and misses some; the assay was immunoSEQ multiplex PCR. This sample has about 650,000 clones, with approximately 13% found just once.

The TCR originated in a man aged 25 to 40 with type 1 diabetes. Sequencing was carried out using naive CD4+ T cells from blood. This sequence joins TRBV28 and TRBJ2-3; D is possibly TRBD2 (6 bases). The CDR3 nucleotides are TGTGCCAGCAGTTTCCGATCGGGCGGGGGCACAGATACGCAGTATTTT. This encodes CASSFRSGGGTDTQYF.